This TCR beta chain was profiled in a study of T cell responses to AZD1222 COVID-19 vaccine. As for the study in general: Pooled samples include second doses given at about 4 or 12 weeks.

To note about this clone: Its matching antigen is unknown.

Trimming pared 0 bases from V and 3 bases from J, leaving 0 bases between. CDR1 and CDR2 (germline): LNHDA, SQIVND (reference sequence). This CDR3 region has 13 residues. General study results and limits: Sampling captured repertoires only after the peak T cell response. Among those given AZD1222, only 5 to 7 were seropositive at baseline. The donor group comprised mostly white British people and more females; the analysis possibly underestimated clonal diversity.

The data were produced by immunoSEQ multiplex PCR, yet TCRdb's version contains in-frame clones alone and is incomplete. The sample lists about 140,000 clones; 85% to 95% were seen once. Sequencing used peripheral blood, obtained on day 0 of AZD1222 vaccination. J is TRBJ2-6 and V is TRBV19; D unresolved. The TCR comes from an adult in good health. The CDR3 DNA follows: TGTGCCAGTAGTATAGATGGGGCCAACGTCCTGACTTTC. As protein: CASSIDGANVLTF.